This TCR beta chain came from a study of T cells after somatic rescue of genetic block (dated by TCRdb to 2019 to 2021). Broadly, across the study: The study assessed how robust, over the long term, a T-cell system was when the system had developed through somatic rescue of a genetic block in T-cell development.

Library creation used the immunoSEQ multiplex PCR assay. TCRdb holds this immuneACCESS table with in-frame rearrangements only. Some clones are missing; in checked studies, unresolved V genes explain under half, and the rest has no known cause. The table for this sample lists about 16,000 clones; approximately 72% of them were counted only once. The ten largest clones add up to 12% to 15% of the sample. Counted from cysteine to phenylalanine, this CDR3 has 17 amino acids. The read is trimmed to its CDR3 DNA, 51 bases read in frame from base 1. V is shortened by 4 bases, J by 2 bases, and the region joining them spans 15 bases. The germline V gene encodes CDR1 MDHEN and CDR2 SYDVKM. Of note for this clone: Its antigen is not yet known. No base-level quality is on record; no much larger clone is a single base apart.

The sequencing input was peripheral blood mononuclear cells (PBMCs). The clonotype comes from a boy between 10 and 17 years old. Recombination linked TRBV28 to TRBJ1-6, with TRBD1 as a weak D call on 5 bases. The nucleotide sequence is TGTGCCAGCAGTTCACTTACCCGGGGCACCTATAATTCACCCCTCCACTTT. Its product reads: CASSSLTRGTYNSPLHF.